This TCR beta chain was recorded in a study of cytomegalovirus exposure and HLA in healthy donors. Study-wide results and caveats: When presence/absence was analysed, sequencing depth was taken to be roughly uniform across donors. In a later analysis, approximately 15,000 TCR beta sequences were associated with HLA alleles at 0.05 false discovery rate. With DRB1 most and HLA-C fewest, TCR association rates differed between HLA loci in a later analysis. Cytomegalovirus-associated status was assigned to about 150 TCR beta chains.

Note on this clone: What it binds is not known.

The germline V gene has CDR1 GTSNPN and CDR2 SVGIG (reference sequence). This CDR3 region has 13 residues. Trimming took 8 bases from V and 1 from J, leaving 11 bases between them. Primers for the PCR totalled 60 Vbeta and 13 Jbeta. The assay was immunoSEQ multiplex PCR, and TCRdb's table has in-frame clones only and misses some. Its table records more than 50,000 clones. The sample consisted of PBMCs. This sequence originates from a woman aged 40 to 55 in good health and CMV-seronegative. The V and J genes are TRBV30 and TRBJ2-2, with D possibly TRBD1 on 6 matching bases. This CDR3 reads CAGGHENTGELFF. The DNA for the CDR3 is TGTGCCGGGGGACACGAGAACACCGGGGAGCTGTTTTTT.